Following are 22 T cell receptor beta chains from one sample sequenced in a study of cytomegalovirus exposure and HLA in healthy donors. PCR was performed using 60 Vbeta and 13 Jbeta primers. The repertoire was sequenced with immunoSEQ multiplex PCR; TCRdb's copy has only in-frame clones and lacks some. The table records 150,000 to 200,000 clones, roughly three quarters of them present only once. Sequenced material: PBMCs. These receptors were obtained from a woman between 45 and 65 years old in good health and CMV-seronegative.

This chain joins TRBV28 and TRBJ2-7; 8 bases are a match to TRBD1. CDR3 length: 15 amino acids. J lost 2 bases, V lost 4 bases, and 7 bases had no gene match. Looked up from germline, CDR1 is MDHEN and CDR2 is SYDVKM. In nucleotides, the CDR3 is TGTGCCAGCAGTTCCGGGACAGGTCTTACCTACGAGCAGTACTTC. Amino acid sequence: CASSSGTGLTYEQYF. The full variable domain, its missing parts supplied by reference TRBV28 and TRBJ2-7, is DVKVTQSSRYLVKRTGEKVFLECVQDMDHENMFWYRQDPGLGLRLIYFSYDVKMKEKGDIPEGYSVSREKKERFSLILESASTNQTSMYLCASSSGTGLTYEQYFGPGTRLTVT.

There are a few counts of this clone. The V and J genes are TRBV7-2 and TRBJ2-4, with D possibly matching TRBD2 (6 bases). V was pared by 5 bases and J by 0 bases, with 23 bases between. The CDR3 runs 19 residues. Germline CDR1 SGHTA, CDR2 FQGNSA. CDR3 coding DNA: TGTGCCAGCAGCGCGCGGGGCGTGGCGGAGGAACTAGCCAAAAACATTCAGTACTTC. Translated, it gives CASSARGVAEELAKNIQYF.

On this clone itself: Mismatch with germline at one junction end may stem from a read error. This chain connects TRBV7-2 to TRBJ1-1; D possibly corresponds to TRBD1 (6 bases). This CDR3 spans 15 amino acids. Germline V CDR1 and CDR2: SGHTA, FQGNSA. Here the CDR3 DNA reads TGTGCCAGCAGGTTAGACAGGACCCTGAACACTGAAGCTTTCTTT. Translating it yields CASRLDRTLNTEAFF.

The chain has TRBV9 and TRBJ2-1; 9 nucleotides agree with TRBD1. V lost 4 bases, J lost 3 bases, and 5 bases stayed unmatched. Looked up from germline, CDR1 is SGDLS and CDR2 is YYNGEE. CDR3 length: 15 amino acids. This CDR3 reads CASSLDRGLYNEQFF. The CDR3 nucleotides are TGTGCCAGCAGCTTGGACAGGGGACTCTACAATGAGCAGTTCTTC.

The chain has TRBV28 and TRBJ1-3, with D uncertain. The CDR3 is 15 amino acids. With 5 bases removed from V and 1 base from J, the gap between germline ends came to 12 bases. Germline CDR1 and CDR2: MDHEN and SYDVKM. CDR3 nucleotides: TGTGCCAGCAGTACCTCCACAGTGTCTGGAAACACCATATATTTT. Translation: CASSTSTVSGNTIYF. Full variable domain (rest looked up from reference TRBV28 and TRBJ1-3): DVKVTQSSRYLVKRTGEKVFLECVQDMDHENMFWYRQDPGLGLRLIYFSYDVKMKEKGDIPEGYSVSREKKERFSLILESASTNQTSMYLCASSTSTVSGNTIYFGEGSWLTVV.

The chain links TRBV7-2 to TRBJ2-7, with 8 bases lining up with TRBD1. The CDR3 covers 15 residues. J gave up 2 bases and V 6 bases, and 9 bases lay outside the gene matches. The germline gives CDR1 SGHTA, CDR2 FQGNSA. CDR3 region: CASRQSGTGPYEQYF. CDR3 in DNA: TGTGCCAGCAGGCAATCCGGGACAGGACCCTACGAGCAGTACTTC. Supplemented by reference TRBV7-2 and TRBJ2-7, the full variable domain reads GAGVSQSPSNKVTEKGKDVELRCDPISGHTALYWYRQSLGQGLEFLIYFQGNSAPDKSGLPSDRFSAERTGGSVSTLTIQRTQQEDSAVYLCASRQSGTGPYEQYFGPGTRLTVT.

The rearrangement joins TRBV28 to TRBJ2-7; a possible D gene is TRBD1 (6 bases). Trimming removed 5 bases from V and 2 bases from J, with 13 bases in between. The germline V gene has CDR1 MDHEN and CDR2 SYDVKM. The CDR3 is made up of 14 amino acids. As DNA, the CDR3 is TGTGCCAGCAGTACCTACAGGGTGCCCTACGAGCAGTACTTC. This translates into CASSTYRVPYEQYF.

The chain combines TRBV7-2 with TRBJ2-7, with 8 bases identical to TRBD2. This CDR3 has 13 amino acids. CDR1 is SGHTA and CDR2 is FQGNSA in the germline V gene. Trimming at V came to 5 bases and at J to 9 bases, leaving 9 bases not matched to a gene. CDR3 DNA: TGTGCCAGCAGCCCTAGCGGGCCAACTGGGCAGTACTTC. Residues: CASSPSGPTGQYF.

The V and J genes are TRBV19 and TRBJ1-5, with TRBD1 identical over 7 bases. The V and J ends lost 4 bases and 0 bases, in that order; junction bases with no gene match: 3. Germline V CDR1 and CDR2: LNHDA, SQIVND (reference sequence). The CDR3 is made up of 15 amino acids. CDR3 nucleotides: TGTGCCAGTAGTAGAAGGGGGCCTAGCAATCAGCCCCAGCATTTT. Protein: CASSRRGPSNQPQHF.

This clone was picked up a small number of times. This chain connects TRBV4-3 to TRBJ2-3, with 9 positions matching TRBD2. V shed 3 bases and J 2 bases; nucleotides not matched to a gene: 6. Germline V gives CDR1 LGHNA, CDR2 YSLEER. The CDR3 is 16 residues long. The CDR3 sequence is CASSHVSGGHTDTQYF. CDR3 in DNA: TGCGCCAGCAGCCACGTTAGCGGGGGACACACAGATACGCAGTATTTT.

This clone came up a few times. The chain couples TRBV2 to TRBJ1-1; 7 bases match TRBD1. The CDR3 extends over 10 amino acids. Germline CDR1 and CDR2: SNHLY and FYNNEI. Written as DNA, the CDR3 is TGTCGGCAGGGGGGCACTGAAGCTTTCTTT. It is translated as CRQGGTEAFF.

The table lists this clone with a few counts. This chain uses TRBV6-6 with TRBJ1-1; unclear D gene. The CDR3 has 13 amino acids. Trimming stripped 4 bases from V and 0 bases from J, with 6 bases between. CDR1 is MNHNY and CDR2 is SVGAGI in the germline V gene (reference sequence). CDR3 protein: CASSSRLNTEAFF. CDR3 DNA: TGTGCCAGCAGTTCCAGATTGAACACTGAAGCTTTCTTT.

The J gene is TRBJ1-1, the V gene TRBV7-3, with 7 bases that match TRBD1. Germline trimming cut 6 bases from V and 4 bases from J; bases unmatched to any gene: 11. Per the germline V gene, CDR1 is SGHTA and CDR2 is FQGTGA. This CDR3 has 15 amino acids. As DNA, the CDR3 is TGTGCCAGCAGGAAACAACAGGGGACCCTCACTGAAGCTTTCTTT. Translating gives CASRKQQGTLTEAFF. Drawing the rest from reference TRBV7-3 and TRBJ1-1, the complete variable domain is GAGVSQTPSNKVTEKGKYVELRCDPISGHTALYWYRQSLGQGPEFLIYFQGTGAADDSGLPNDRFFAVRPEGSVSTLKIQRTERGDSAVYLCASRKQQGTLTEAFFGQGTRLTVV.

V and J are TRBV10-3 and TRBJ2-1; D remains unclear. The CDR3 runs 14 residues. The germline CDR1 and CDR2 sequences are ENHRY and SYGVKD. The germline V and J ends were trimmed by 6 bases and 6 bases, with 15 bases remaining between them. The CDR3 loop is CAIRGSISGNEQFF. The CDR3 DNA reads TGTGCCATCAGAGGTTCCATCTCAGGCAATGAGCAGTTCTTC.

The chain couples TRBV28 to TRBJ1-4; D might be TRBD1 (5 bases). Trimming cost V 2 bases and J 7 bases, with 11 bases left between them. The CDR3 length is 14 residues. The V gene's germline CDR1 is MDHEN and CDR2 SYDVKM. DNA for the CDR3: TGTGCCAGCAGTTTAGGGGGGGTCGGTGAAAAACTGTTTTTT. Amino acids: CASSLGGVGEKLFF.

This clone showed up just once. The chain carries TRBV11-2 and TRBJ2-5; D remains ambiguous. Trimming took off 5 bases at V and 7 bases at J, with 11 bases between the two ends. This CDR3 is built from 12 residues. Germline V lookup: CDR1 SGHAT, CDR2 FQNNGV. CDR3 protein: CASSPPIGTQYF. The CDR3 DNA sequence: TGTGCCAGCAGCCCACCCATCGGGACCCAGTACTTC.

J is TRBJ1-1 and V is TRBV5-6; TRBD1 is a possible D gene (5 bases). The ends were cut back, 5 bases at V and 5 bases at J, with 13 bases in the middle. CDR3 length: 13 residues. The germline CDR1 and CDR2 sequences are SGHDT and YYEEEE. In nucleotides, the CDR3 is TGTGCCAGCAGAGATTTGGGGGGAACTGAAGCTTTCTTT. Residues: CASRDLGGTEAFF.

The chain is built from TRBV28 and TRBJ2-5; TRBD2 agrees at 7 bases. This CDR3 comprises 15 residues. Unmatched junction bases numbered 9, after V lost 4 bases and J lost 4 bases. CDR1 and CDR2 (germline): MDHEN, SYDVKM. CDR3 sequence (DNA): TGTGCCAGCAGTTCGCTCTGGGAGGGCAGAGAGACCCAGTACTTC. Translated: CASSSLWEGRETQYF.

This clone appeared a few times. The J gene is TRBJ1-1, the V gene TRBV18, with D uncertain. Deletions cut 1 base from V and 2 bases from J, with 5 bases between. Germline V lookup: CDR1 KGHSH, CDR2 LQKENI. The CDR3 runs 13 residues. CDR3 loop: CASSPLSNTEAFF. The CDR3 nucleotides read TGTGCCAGCTCACCACTCAGTAACACTGAAGCTTTCTTT.

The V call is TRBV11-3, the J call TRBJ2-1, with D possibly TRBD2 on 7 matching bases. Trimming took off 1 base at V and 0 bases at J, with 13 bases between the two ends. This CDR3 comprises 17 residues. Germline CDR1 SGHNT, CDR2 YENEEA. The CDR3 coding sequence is TGTGCCAGCAGCTTAGCGGGGGGCCAGAGCTCCTACAATGAGCAGTTCTTC. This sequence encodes CASSLAGGQSSYNEQFF.

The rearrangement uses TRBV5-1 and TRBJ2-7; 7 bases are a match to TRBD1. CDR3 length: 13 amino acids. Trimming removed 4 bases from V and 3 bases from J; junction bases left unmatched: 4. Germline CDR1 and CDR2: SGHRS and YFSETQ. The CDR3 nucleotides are TGCGCCAGCAGCAGGGGACAGAACTACGAGCAGTACTTC. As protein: CASSRGQNYEQYF.

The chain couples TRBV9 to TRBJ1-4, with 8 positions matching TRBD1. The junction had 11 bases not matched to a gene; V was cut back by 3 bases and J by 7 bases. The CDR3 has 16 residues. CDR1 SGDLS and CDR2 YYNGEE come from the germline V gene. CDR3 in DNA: TGTGCCAGCAGCGACTCAGGGGGCGATTGGGGTGAAAAACTGTTTTTT. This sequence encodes CASSDSGGDWGEKLFF.